This entry is about one TCR beta chain. Described time point: newly diagnosed GD, antithyroid drugs for less than 3 months. Making the TCR library involved RNA that had been extracted from PBMCs. Graves' disease diagnoses followed American Thyroid Association guidelines. CDR1 and CDR2 (germline): SGHRS, YFSETQ. The CDR3 has 17 amino acids. V shed 0 bases and J 1 base; nucleotides not matched to a gene: 6. Investigators prepared the TCR beta libraries by applying iRepertoire HTBI primers and Arm-PCR of CDR3 regions. TCRdb processed the multiplex PCR reads anew with MiXCR; each CDR3 protein has one entry. The sample shows around 420,000 distinct CDR3 sequences, 15% of them seen only once. These data originate in a study of regulatory T cells in long-lasting Graves disease. The same data also contributed to another study, on T cells in Graves' hyperthyroidism and ophthalmopathy.

The receptor comes from a woman aged 40-49 years with Graves disease. Material: peripheral blood mononuclear cells (PBMCs), obtained at new diagnosis, from a patient treated with antithyroid drugs. V gene TRBV5-1 combines with J gene TRBJ2-2; 7 bases are a match to TRBD1. CDR3 region: CASSLGSGTVNTGELFF. CDR3 DNA: TGCGCCAGCAGCTTGGGCTCCGGGACAGTGAACACCGGGGAGCTGTTTTTT.